Listed below are T cell receptor beta chains from one sample, sequenced in a study of T cell repertoires in cytomegalovirus infection. TCRdb re-called the reads with MiXCR, one entry per CDR3 protein. The data contain about 890,000 distinct CDR3 sequences, less than 40% of them singletons. Their antigen targets remain unknown. This material consisted of cultured CD8+ T cells from PBMCs, taken from culture after CMV antigen stimulation. All receptors come from a human donor in good health (CMV status not recorded). Some clones in this sample may be carry-over from other donors' samples. Each CDR3 is given with its conserved first and last residue. A D gene is named only where the DNA matches it firmly. Size is stated for part of the rows, as once, few or many counts, or as a class when the clone is expanded.

v_call,clone_size,d_call,j_call,cdr3_aa,cdr3_nt
TRBV12-3/TRBV12-4,.,.,TRBJ1-6,CASSFSGDTSSYNSPLHF,TGTGCCAGCAGTTTTAGTGGGGATACCAGCTCCTATAATTCACCCCTCCACTTT
TRBV5-1,.,.,TRBJ2-7,CASIGTGRVDEQYF,TGCGCCAGCATCGGGACGGGGAGAGTCGACGAGCAGTACTTC
TRBV6-1,few,.,TRBJ2-1,CASSSQGPYSYNEQFF,TGTGCCAGCAGCTCACAGGGCCCCTACTCCTACAATGAGCAGTTCTTC
TRBV9,few,TRBD1,TRBJ2-3,CASSPRTGSLTDTQYF,TGTGCCAGCAGCCCCCGGACAGGTAGTCTCACAGATACGCAGTATTTT
TRBV11-3,.,.,TRBJ2-5,CASSPRSGGQETQYF,TGTGCCAGCAGCCCACGTAGTGGGGGGCAAGAGACCCAGTACTTC
TRBV5-4,.,TRBD1,TRBJ1-1,CASSWDSLEMNTEAFF,TGTGCCAGCAGCTGGGACAGCTTGGAAATGAACACTGAAGCTTTCTTT
TRBV14,.,.,TRBJ2-1,CASSQEGAYNEQFF,TGTGCCAGCAGCCAAGAGGGCGCCTACAATGAGCAGTTCTTC
TRBV29-1,.,.,TRBJ1-2,CSENTGYGYTF,TGCAGCGAAAATACGGGCTATGGCTACACCTTC
TRBV6-5,.,.,TRBJ2-1,CASSYSGEGAYHNEQFF,TGTGCCAGCAGTTACTCGGGGGAGGGGGCATACCACAATGAGCAGTTCTTC
TRBV12-3/TRBV12-4,few,TRBD2,TRBJ2-1,CASGGGTSNEQFF,TGTGCCAGCGGGGGGGGTACCTCAAATGAGCAGTTCTTC
TRBV2,.,.,TRBJ1-2,CASAGSVNYGYTF,TGTGCCAGCGCTGGAAGCGTTAACTATGGCTACACCTTC
TRBV28,.,.,TRBJ1-1,CASSGPRRPEAFF,TGTGCCAGCAGTGGGCCTCGAAGGCCTGAAGCTTTCTTT
TRBV19,few,TRBD1,TRBJ1-1,CASSPRTGQMMAFF,TGTGCCAGTAGTCCTAGGACAGGCCAGATGATGGCTTTCTTT
TRBV7-8,.,TRBD1,TRBJ1-1,CASSGRTGEGTEAFF,TGTGCCAGCAGCGGTAGGACAGGGGAGGGGACTGAAGCTTTCTTT
TRBV7-2,many,.,TRBJ1-5,CASSMSGRNQPQHF,TGTGCCAGCAGCATGTCGGGCCGAAATCAGCCCCAGCATTTT
TRBV11-3,.,TRBD1,TRBJ1-2,CATSLTTGGYGYTF,TGTGCCACCAGCTTAACGACAGGGGGGTATGGCTACACCTTC
TRBV7-8,few,TRBD1,TRBJ1-2,CASSLKSPGQAYYGYTF,TGTGCCAGCAGCTTAAAATCCCCCGGACAGGCCTATTATGGCTACACCTTC
TRBV13,.,TRBD1,TRBJ1-1,CASRFDRDGMNTEAFF,TGTGCCAGCAGGTTCGACAGGGATGGCATGAACACTGAAGCTTTCTTT
TRBV15,.,.,TRBJ1-5,CATSRPPGRNQPQHF,TGTGCCACCAGCAGACCCCCGGGGCGCAATCAGCCCCAGCATTTT
TRBV28,few,TRBD1,TRBJ1-5,CASSLQGERESNQPQHF,TGTGCCAGCAGCCTTCAGGGGGAGCGAGAAAGCAATCAGCCCCAGCATTTT
TRBV6-6,.,.,TRBJ2-2,CASSYLGTNTGELFF,TGTGCCAGCAGTTACCTTGGGACGAACACCGGGGAGCTGTTTTTT
TRBV7-8,few,TRBD1,TRBJ1-2,CASSLGGAQGNYGYTF,TGTGCCAGCAGCTTAGGGGGCGCACAGGGGAACTATGGCTACACCTTC
TRBV11-3,few,.,TRBJ2-7,CASSLAAGASYEQYF,TGTGCCAGCAGCTTAGCTGCAGGGGCCTCCTACGAGCAGTACTTC
TRBV20-1,.,.,TRBJ2-4,CSARDWGSDQGAKNIQYF,TGCAGTGCTAGAGATTGGGGGAGTGACCAGGGGGCCAAAAACATTCAGTACTTC
TRBV7-9,.,TRBD1,TRBJ1-2,CASSPPISRGVYGYTF,TGTGCCAGCAGCCCCCCGATCAGCAGGGGGGTCTATGGCTACACCTTC
TRBV24-1,.,.,TRBJ1-2,CATSEKGTPDGYTF,TGTGCCACCAGTGAGAAAGGGACACCTGATGGCTACACCTTC
TRBV7-6,many,TRBD1,TRBJ1-3,CASSPRQGTPGNTIYF,TGTGCCAGCAGCCCCCGACAGGGAACCCCTGGAAACACCATATATTTT
TRBV28,few,TRBD1,TRBJ1-2,CASRYLTTGYGYTF,TGTGCCAGCAGGTACCTAACGACAGGGTATGGCTACACCTTC
TRBV7-3,.,.,TRBJ2-5,CASSLETRTQYF,TGTGCCAGCAGCTTAGAGACCCGGACCCAGTACTTC
TRBV5-1,.,.,TRBJ2-1,CASSLDSPGVLF,TGCGCCAGCAGCTTGGACAGCCCCGGGGTGCTCTTC